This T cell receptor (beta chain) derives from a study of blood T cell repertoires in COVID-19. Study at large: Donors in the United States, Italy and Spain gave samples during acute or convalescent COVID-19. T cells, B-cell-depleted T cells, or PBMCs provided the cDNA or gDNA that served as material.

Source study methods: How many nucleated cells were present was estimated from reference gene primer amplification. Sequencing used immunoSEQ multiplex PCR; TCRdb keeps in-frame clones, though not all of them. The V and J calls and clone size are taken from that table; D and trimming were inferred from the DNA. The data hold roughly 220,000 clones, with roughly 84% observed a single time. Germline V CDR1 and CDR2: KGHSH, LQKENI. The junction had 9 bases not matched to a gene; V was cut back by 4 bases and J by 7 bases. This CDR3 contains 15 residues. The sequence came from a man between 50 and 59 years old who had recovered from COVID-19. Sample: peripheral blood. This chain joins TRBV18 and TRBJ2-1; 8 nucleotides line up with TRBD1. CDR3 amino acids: CASSLRTGSSNEQFF. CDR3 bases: TGTGCCAGCTCACTTAGGACAGGGTCGTCAAATGAGCAGTTCTTC.